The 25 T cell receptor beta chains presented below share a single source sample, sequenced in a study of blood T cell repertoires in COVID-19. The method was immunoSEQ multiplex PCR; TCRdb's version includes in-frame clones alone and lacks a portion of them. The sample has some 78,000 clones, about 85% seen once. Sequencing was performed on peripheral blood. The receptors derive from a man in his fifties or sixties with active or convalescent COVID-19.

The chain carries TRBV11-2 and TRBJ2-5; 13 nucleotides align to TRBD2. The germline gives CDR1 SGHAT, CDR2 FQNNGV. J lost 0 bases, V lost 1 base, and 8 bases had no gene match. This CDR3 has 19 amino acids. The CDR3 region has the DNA TGTGCCAGCAGCTTAGGCGGGACTAGCGGGGTACTATACCAAGAGACCCAGTACTTC. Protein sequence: CASSLGGTSGVLYQETQYF.

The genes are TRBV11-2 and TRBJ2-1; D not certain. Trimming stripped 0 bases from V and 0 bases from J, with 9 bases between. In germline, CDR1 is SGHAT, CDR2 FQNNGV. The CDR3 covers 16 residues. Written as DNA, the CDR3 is TGTGCCAGCAGCTTAGAACGCACCAGCTCCTACAATGAGCAGTTCTTC. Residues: CASSLERTSSYNEQFF.

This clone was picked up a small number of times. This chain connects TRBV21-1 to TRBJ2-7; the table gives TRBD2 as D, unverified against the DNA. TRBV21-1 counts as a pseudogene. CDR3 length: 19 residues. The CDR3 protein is CASSLNPSQPGLAAYEQYF. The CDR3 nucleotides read TGTGCCAGCAGCCTAAATCCATCCCAACCGGGACTAGCAGCCTACGAGCAGTACTTC.

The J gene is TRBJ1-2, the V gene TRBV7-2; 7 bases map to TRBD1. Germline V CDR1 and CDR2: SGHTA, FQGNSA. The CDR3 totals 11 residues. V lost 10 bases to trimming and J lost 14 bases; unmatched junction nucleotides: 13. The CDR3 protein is CATPGTAALTF. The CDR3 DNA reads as TGTGCCACCCCTGGGACAGCCGCCTTGACCTTC.

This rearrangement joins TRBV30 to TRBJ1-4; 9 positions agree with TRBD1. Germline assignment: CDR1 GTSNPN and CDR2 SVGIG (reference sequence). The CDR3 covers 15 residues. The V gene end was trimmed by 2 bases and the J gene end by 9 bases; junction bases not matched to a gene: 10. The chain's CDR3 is CAWSTGQGNGQKLFF. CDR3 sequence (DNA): TGTGCCTGGAGTACGGGACAGGGTAATGGGCAAAAACTGTTTTTT.

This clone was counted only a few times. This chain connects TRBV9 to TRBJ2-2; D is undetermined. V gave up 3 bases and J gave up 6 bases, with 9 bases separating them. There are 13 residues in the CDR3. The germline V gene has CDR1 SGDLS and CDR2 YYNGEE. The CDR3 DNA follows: TGTGCCAGCAGCGCTTATGAGGCCGGGGAGCTGTTTTTT. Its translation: CASSAYEAGELFF. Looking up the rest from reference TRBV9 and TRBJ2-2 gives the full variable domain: DSGVTQTPKHLITATGQRVTLRCSPRSGDLSVYWYQQSLDQGLQFLIQYYNGEERAKGNILERFSAQQFPDLHSELNLSSLELGDSALYFCASSAYEAGELFFGEGSRLTVL.

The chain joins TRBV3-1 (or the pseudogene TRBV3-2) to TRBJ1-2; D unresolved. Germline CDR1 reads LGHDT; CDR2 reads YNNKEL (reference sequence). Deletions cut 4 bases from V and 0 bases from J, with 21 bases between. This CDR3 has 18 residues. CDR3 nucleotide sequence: TGTGCCAGCAGCCCGCTTTGGAGCGGGATACCGACTAACTATGGCTACACCTTC. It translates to CASSPLWSGIPTNYGYTF.

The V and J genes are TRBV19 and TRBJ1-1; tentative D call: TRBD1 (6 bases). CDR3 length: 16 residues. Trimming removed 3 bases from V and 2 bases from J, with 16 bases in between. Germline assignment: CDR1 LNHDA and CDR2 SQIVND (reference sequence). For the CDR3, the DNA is TGTGCCAGTAGTATCCAAGCCGGGACACCCAACACTGAAGCTTTCTTT. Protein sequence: CASSIQAGTPNTEAFF.

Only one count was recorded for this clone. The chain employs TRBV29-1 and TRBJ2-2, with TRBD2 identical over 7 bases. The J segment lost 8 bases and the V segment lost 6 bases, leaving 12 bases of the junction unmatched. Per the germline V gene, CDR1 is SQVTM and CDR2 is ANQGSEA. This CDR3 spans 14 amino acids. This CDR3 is CSVTPAGVGGELFF. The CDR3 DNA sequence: TGCAGCGTGACCCCGGCGGGGGTGGGTGGGGAGCTGTTTTTT.

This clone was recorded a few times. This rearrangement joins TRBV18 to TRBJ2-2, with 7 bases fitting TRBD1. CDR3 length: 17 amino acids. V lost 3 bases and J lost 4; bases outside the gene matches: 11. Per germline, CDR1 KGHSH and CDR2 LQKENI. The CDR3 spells CASSPPPRGLSTGELFF. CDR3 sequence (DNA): TGTGCCAGCTCACCGCCGCCCAGGGGGTTAAGCACCGGGGAGCTGTTTTTT.

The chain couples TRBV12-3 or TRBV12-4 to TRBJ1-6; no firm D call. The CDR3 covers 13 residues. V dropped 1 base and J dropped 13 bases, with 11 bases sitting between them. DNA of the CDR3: TGTGCCAGCAGTTTAGGTGATCGCGGCCCCCTCCACTTT. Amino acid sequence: CASSLGDRGPLHF.

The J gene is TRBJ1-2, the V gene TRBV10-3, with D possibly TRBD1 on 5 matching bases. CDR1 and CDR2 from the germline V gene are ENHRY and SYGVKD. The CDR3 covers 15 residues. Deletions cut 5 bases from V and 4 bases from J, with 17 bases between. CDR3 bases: TGTGCCATCAGTTCCGACAGCCTAAGGACCTATGGCTACACCTTC. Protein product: CAISSDSLRTYGYTF.

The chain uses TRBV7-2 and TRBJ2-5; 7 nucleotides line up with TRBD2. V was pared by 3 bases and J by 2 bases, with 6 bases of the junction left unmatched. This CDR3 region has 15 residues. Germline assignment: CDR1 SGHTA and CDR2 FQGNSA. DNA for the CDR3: TGTGCCAGCAGCTTCGCCGGGACTAAGCAAGAGACCCAGTACTTC. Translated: CASSFAGTKQETQYF.

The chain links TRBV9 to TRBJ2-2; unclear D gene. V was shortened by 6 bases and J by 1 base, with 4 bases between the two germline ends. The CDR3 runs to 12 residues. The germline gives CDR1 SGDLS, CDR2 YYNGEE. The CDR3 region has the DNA TGTGCCAGCACCCAGAACACCGGGGAGCTGTTTTTT. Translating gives CASTQNTGELFF.

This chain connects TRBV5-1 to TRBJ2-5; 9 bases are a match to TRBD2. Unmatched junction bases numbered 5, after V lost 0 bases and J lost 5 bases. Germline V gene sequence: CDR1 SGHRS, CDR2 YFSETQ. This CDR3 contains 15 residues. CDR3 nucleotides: TGCGCCAGCAGCTTGGTGGCGGGGGGGCCCGAGACCCAGTACTTC. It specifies CASSLVAGGPETQYF. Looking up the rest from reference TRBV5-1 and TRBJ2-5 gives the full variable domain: KAGVTQTPRYLIKTRGQQVTLSCSPISGHRSVSWYQQTPGQGLQFLFEYFSETQRNKGNFPGRFSGRQFSNSRSEMNVSTLELGDSALYLCASSLVAGGPETQYFGPGTRLLVL.

The CDR3 region is CASSPSGAGGGGEAFF. CDR3 in DNA: TGTGCCAGCTCACCGAGTGGAGCAGGGGGAGGTGGTGAAGCTTTCTTT. J is TRBJ1-1 and V is TRBV18, with TRBD1 identical over 7 bases. The germline V gene encodes CDR1 KGHSH and CDR2 LQKENI. The CDR3 is made up of 16 amino acids. J lost 7 bases, V lost 3 bases, and 14 bases had no gene match.

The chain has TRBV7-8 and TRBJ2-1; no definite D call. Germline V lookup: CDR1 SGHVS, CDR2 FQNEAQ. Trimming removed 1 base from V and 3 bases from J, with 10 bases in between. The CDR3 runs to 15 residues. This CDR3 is CASSLDFVSYNEQFF. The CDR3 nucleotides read TGTGCCAGCAGCTTAGATTTCGTGAGCTACAATGAGCAGTTCTTC.

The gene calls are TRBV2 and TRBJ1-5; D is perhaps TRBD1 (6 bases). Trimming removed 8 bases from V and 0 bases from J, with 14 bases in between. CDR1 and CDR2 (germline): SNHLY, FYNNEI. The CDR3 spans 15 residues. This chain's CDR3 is CASGAGDHSNQPQHF. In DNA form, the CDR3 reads TGTGCCAGCGGGGCAGGGGATCATAGCAATCAGCCCCAGCATTTT. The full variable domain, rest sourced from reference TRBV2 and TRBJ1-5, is EPEVTQTPSHQVTQMGQEVILRCVPISNHLYFYWYRQILGQKVEFLVSFYNNEISEKSEIFDDQFSVERPDGSNFTLKIRSTKLEDSAMYFCASGAGDHSNQPQHFGDGTRLSIL.

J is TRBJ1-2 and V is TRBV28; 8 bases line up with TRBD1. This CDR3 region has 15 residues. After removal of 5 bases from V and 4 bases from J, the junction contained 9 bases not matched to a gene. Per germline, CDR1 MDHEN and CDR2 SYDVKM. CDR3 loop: CASSPAGGGGYGYTF. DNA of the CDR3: TGTGCCAGCAGTCCCGCAGGGGGCGGTGGCTATGGCTACACCTTC.

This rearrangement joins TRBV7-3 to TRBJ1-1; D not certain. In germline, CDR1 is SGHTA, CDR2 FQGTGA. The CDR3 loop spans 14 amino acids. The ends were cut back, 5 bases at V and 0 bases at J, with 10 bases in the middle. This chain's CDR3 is CASSQNGMNTEAFF. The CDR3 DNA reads TGTGCCAGCAGCCAGAACGGGATGAACACTGAAGCTTTCTTT.

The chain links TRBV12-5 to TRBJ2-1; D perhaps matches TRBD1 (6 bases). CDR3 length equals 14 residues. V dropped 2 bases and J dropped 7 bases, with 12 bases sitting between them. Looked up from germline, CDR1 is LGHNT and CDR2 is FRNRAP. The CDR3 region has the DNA TGTGCTAGTGGTTTGCTGACCAGGGGAAATGAGCAGTTCTTC. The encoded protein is CASGLLTRGNEQFF.

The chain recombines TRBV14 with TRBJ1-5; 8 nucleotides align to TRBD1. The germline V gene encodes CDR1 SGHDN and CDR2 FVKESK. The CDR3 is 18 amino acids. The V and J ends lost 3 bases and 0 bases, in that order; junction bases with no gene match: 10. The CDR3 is CASSQSWDRRYSNQPQHF. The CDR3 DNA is TGTGCCAGCAGCCAGTCTTGGGACAGGCGATATAGCAATCAGCCCCAGCATTTT.

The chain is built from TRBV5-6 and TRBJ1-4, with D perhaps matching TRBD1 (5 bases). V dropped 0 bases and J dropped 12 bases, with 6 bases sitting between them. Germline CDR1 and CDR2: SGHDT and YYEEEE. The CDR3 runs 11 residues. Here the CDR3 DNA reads TGTGCCAGCAGCTTGGGACAGCAACTGTTTTTT. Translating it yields CASSLGQQLFF.

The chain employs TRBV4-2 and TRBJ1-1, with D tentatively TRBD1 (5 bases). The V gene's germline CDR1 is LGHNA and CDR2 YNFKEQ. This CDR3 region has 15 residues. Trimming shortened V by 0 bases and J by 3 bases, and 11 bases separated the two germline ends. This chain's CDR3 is CASSQEGVVYTEAFF. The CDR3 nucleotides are TGTGCCAGCAGCCAAGAAGGGGTAGTGTACACTGAAGCTTTCTTT.

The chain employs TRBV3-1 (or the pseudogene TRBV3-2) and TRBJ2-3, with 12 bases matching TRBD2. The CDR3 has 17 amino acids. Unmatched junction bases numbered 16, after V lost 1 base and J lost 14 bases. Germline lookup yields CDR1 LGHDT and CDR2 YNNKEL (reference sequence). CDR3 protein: CASSQAASLAGGSGRYF. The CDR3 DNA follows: TGTGCCAGCAGCCAAGCGGCTAGTCTAGCGGGGGGGTCAGGGCGGTATTTT.